This T cell receptor beta chain was observed in a study of blood T cells in healthy people across ages. Per germline, CDR1 MNHEY and CDR2 SVGAGI. Deletions cut 8 bases from V and 2 bases from J, with 17 bases between. CDR3 length: 15 residues. Together with a sample-barcoded 5' primer, a J-beta primer mix was included in a second PCR lasting about 7 to 12 cycles. TCRdb re-called the 5' RACE reads through MiXCR, storing one row per CDR3 protein. This table has over a million distinct CDR3 sequences, 59% appearing once. Sequencing was performed on blood. This receptor was identified in a man between 18 and 35 years old in good health. The V and J genes are TRBV6-5 and TRBJ2-3; D remains ambiguous. Written as DNA, the CDR3 is TGTGCCAGCCGTCTCCGGGCCTTACTCACAGATACGCAGTATTTT. Translated, it gives CASRLRALLTDTQYF.